A single sample is the source of the 4 T cell receptor beta chains below, sequenced in a study of cytomegalovirus exposure and HLA in healthy donors. Researchers ran the PCR with 60 Vbeta and 13 Jbeta primers. The protocol was immunoSEQ multiplex PCR, while the TCRdb copy is restricted to in-frame clones and leaves out a portion. The sample gives roughly 140,000 clones, 80% of which show up once; about 4.3% is in the top ten. What was sequenced was PBMCs. The receptors here all came from a man aged 35 to 55 in good health and CMV-seronegative.

The chain has TRBV29-1 and TRBJ2-7, with D perhaps matching TRBD2 (5 bases). The V gene's germline CDR1 is SQVTM and CDR2 ANQGSEA. The CDR3 is 14 residues long. V lost 6 bases and J 0 bases, leaving 15 bases between the germline ends. CDR3 in DNA: TGCAGCGTCAAGGGAGTCCCAGGCTCCTACGAGCAGTACTTC. Encoded protein: CSVKGVPGSYEQYF.

The count of this clone is one. The J gene is TRBJ2-5, the V gene TRBV5-1; TRBD1 is a possible D gene (5 bases). The V gene's germline CDR1 is SGHRS and CDR2 YFSETQ. V shed 7 bases and J shed 1 base, with 8 bases lying between them. This CDR3 contains 12 residues. The CDR3 here is CASYRTQETQYF. In DNA form, the CDR3 reads TGCGCCAGCTACAGGACCCAAGAGACCCAGTACTTC.

CDR3 loop: CASSRLEGEQFF. CDR3 coding DNA: TGTGCCAGCTCACGCTTAGAGGGAGAGCAGTTCTTC. J is TRBJ2-1 and V is TRBV18; tentative D call: TRBD2 (5 bases). The V and J ends lost 4 bases and 10 bases respectively, with 11 bases between them. The CDR3 is 12 residues long. From germline, CDR1 is KGHSH and CDR2 LQKENI.

The CDR3 loop reads CASSFPGTGYEQYF. Written as DNA, the CDR3 is TGTGCCAGCAGTTTCCCCGGGACAGGCTACGAGCAGTACTTC. The chain has TRBV6-6 and TRBJ2-7, with 8 bases lining up with TRBD1. This CDR3 has 14 residues. Germline CDR1 is MNHNY and CDR2 is SVGAGI (reference sequence). With V trimmed by 4 bases and J by 3 bases, 5 bases remained unmatched.